This TCR beta chain emerged from a study of blood T cell repertoires in COVID-19. Study-level background: Researchers got acute and convalescent COVID-19 samples from the United States, Italy and Spain. PBMCs, B-cell-depleted T cells, or T cells were the source of the cDNA or gDNA that made up the material.

Authors' methods: Reference gene primer amplification yielded estimated nucleated cell counts. Sequencing used immunoSEQ multiplex PCR; TCRdb keeps in-frame clones, though not all of them. The V and J calls and clone size are taken from that table; D and trimming were inferred from the DNA. The sample has approximately 130,000 clones; 88% are singletons. Unmatched junction bases numbered 14, after V lost 4 bases and J lost 2 bases. This CDR3 is built from 17 residues. CDR1 and CDR2 (germline): MGHRA, YSYEKL. The sample holds a few counts of this clone. The sequence was collected from a human donor in a cohort sampled during active COVID-19. The chain recombines TRBV4-1 with TRBJ2-7, with 7 bases lining up with TRBD2. Material: peripheral blood. CDR3 in DNA: TGCGCCAGCAGCCCAACCGTAGCGGGCAGAGCGACCTACGAGCAGTACTTC. Translated, it gives CASSPTVAGRATYEQYF.